This T cell receptor (beta chain) stems from a study of blood T cell repertoires in COVID-19. Study as a whole: There were acute and convalescent COVID-19 samples, and they came from the United States, Italy and Spain.

The data were produced by immunoSEQ multiplex PCR, yet TCRdb's version contains in-frame clones alone and is incomplete. This sample has tens of thousands of clones, with 79% found just once. V lost 1 base, J lost 5 bases, and 5 bases stayed unmatched. CDR3 length equals 15 residues. Germline V CDR1 and CDR2: LNHNV, YYDKDF (reference sequence). This rearrangement joins TRBV15 to TRBJ2-5; 9 nucleotides agree with TRBD2. The source material was peripheral blood. This receptor was taken from a woman older than 75 with acute or convalescent COVID-19. CDR3 loop: CATSRALAGLETQYF. CDR3 DNA sequence: TGTGCCACCAGCAGAGCGCTAGCGGGACTGGAGACCCAGTACTTC.